Listed below are T cell receptor beta chains from one sample, sequenced in a study of T cell responses to AZD1222 COVID-19 vaccine. Using immunoSEQ multiplex PCR, the repertoire was profiled, and TCRdb retains in-frame clones only, with some absent. This sample has some 200,000 clones, with 70% to 90% found just once. The material was peripheral blood, obtained 28 days after the second AZD1222 dose. The receptor set was obtained from an adult who received the AZD1222 COVID-19 vaccine. The CDR3 runs from the conserved cysteine through the conserved F or W. Fields, in order: D gene, V gene, J gene, CDR3 length, clone size, CDR3 DNA, CDR3 protein. The D gene is left open where the match is weak. Some rows mark clone size as missing; the rest say once, few, many or name a class of expanded clone.

>TRBD2|TRBV19|TRBJ2-1|15|.
TGTGCCAGTAGTCCTGGACTAGCGGGAGTCTATGAGCAGTTCTTC
CASSPGLAGVYEQFF
>.|TRBV28|TRBJ1-5|18|.
TGTGCCAGCAATTACAACCCGGGACGGAATTTTAGGGGCCAGCCCCAGCATTTT
CASNYNPGRNFRGQPQHF
>.|TRBV24-1|TRBJ2-3|15|.
TGTGCCACCAGTGATCCTTCCGGACCCGCGGGGATGCAGTATTTT
CATSDPSGPAGMQYF
>.|TRBV28|TRBJ2-5|19|few
TGTGCCAGCAGTTTATGGAGGTTAGGGGAAAATCCTAGGGGGGAGACCCAGTACTTC
CASSLWRLGENPRGETQYF
>TRBD1|TRBV6-6|TRBJ1-1|13|.
TGTGCCAGCAGTTTCCAGGGGGGCACTGAAGCTTTCTTT
CASSFQGGTEAFF
>TRBD1|TRBV9|TRBJ2-7|16|.
TGTGCCAGCAGCAGGCGAGAGGGACAGGTTAAGTACGAGCAGTACTTC
CASSRREGQVKYEQYF
>.|TRBV30|TRBJ1-2|13|.
TGTGCCTGGAGCCCGGCCCCATTAAGTGGCTACACCTTC
CAWSPAPLSGYTF
>.|TRBV3-1/TRBV3-2|TRBJ2-3|16|.
TGTGCCAGCAGCCTTGCCCCGCCGGCTAGCACAGATACGCAGTATTTT
CASSLAPPASTDTQYF
>.|TRBV7-2|TRBJ2-3|13|.
TGTGCCAGCAGCTTGAGGGACACAGATACGCAGTATTTT
CASSLRDTDTQYF
>.|TRBV7-2|TRBJ2-3|15|.
TGTGCCAGCAGCTTATGGATAGACTCGGCAGATACGCAGTATTTT
CASSLWIDSADTQYF
>.|TRBV9|TRBJ2-1|15|.
TGTGCCAGCAGCGTAGGGACAGCTTCCTACAATGAGCAGTTCTTC
CASSVGTASYNEQFF
>.|TRBV24-1|TRBJ2-5|13|.
TGTGCCACCAGTGCCTCGCCCCGGGAGACCCAGTACTTC
CATSASPRETQYF
>.|TRBV6-2/TRBV6-3|TRBJ2-1|18|.
TGTGCCAGCAGTGCCCATAAAATCACTCGAGCCTCCTACAATGAGCAGTTCTTC
CASSAHKITRASYNEQFF
>TRBD2|TRBV4-1|TRBJ2-7|16|.
TGCGCCAGCAGCCAAGACATCGGGAGGGCCATTTACGAGCAGTACTTC
CASSQDIGRAIYEQYF
>TRBD2|TRBV30|TRBJ2-1|16|once
TGTGCCTGGAGTGACGGACTAGCGGGAGGAAAGGATGAGCAGTTCTTC
CAWSDGLAGGKDEQFF
>TRBD2|TRBV7-9|TRBJ2-3|16|.
TGTGCCAGCAGCCCCGGACTAGCGGGAGCTTCCGATACGCAGTATTTT
CASSPGLAGASDTQYF
>TRBD2|TRBV6-5|TRBJ2-7|13|.
TGTGCCAGCAGCTATGGACTAGCCTACGAGCAGTACTTC
CASSYGLAYEQYF
>TRBD2|TRBV3-1/TRBV3-2|TRBJ2-7|16|.
TGTGCCAGCAGCCAGGGGACTAGCGGGCATACCTACGAGCAGTACTTC
CASSQGTSGHTYEQYF
>TRBD2|TRBV27|TRBJ2-1|18|.
TGTGCCAGCAGGCGGGGACATGAACTAGCGGGATCCTACAATGAGCAGTTCTTC
CASRRGHELAGSYNEQFF
>.|TRBV7-2|TRBJ2-1|11|.
TGTGCCAGCAGCCCCCGTCTTGAGCAGTTCTTC
CASSPRLEQFF
>.|TRBV5-5|TRBJ2-5|11|.
TGTGCCAGCAGCTTTGTTGAGACCCAGTACTTC
CASSFVETQYF
>.|TRBV14|TRBJ1-4|15|.
TGTGCCAGCAGCCGACGAGGGGGGAGTGGTGAAAAACTGTTTTTT
CASSRRGGSGEKLFF
>.|TRBV5-4|TRBJ1-1|16|.
TGTGCCAGCAGACCCGGGACGGTCTCTTTGGACACTGAAGCTTTCTTT
CASRPGTVSLDTEAFF
>.|TRBV5-4|TRBJ2-3|16|.
TGTGCCAGCAGCCCCCAACAGGCTTCTAGCACAGATACGCAGTATTTT
CASSPQQASSTDTQYF
>TRBD1|TRBV29-1|TRBJ2-7|12|.
TGCAGCGTTGTTCAGGGGGCCTCCGAGCAGTACTTC
CSVVQGASEQYF
>.|TRBV28|TRBJ2-1|16|.
TGTGCCAGCAGCCCTTCGCGACCTGGTGGGCCTGGTGAGCAGTTCTTC
CASSPSRPGGPGEQFF
>TRBD1|TRBV6-2/TRBV6-3|TRBJ1-1|18|.
TGTGCCAGCAGTTACAGTGTGACAGGGTCTCGGAGAAACACTGAAGCTTTCTTT
CASSYSVTGSRRNTEAFF